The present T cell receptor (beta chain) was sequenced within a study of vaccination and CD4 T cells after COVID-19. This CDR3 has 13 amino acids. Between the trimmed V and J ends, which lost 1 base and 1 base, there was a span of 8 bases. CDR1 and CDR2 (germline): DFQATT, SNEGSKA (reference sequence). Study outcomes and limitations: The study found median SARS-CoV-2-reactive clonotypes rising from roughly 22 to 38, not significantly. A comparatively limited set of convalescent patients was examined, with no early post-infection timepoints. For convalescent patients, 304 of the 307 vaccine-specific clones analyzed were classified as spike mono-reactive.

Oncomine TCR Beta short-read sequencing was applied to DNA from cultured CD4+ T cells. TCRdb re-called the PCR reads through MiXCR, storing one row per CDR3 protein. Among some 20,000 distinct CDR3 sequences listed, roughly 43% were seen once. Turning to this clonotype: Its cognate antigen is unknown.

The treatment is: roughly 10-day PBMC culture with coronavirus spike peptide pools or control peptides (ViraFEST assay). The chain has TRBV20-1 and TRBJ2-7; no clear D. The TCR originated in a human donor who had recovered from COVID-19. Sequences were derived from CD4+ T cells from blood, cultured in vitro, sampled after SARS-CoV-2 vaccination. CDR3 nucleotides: TGCAGTGCTAGAGGGCGGTTATCCTACGAGCAGTACTTC. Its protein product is CSARGRLSYEQYF.